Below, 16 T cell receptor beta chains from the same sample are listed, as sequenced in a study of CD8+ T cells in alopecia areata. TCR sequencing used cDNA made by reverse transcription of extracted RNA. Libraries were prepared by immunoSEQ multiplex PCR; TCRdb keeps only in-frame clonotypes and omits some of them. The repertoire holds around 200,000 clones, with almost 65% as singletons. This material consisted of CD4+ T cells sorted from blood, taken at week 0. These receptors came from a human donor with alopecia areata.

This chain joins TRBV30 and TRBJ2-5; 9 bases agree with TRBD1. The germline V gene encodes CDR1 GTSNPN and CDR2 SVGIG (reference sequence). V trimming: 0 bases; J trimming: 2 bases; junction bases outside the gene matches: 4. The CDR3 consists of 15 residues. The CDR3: CAWSVLGQGQETQYF. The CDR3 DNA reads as TGTGCCTGGAGTGTACTGGGACAGGGTCAAGAGACCCAGTACTTC.

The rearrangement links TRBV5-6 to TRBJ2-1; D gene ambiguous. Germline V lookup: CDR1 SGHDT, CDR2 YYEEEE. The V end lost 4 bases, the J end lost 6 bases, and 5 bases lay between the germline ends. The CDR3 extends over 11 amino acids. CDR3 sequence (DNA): TGTGCCAGCAGCATTTCCAATGAGCAGTTCTTC. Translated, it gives CASSISNEQFF.

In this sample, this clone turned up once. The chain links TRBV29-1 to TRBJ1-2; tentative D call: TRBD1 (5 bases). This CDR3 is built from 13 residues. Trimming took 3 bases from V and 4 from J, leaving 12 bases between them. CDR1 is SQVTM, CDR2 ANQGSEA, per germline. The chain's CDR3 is CSVEAGHLYGYTF. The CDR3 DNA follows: TGCAGCGTTGAGGCAGGGCATCTCTATGGCTACACCTTC.

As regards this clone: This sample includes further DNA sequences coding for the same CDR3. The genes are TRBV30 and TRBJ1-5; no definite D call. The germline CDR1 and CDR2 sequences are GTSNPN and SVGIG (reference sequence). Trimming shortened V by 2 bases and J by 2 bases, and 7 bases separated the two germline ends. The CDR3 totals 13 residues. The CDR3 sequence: CAWSRQGNQPQHF. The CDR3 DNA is TGTGCCTGGAGTCGGCAGGGCAATCAGCCCCAGCATTTT.

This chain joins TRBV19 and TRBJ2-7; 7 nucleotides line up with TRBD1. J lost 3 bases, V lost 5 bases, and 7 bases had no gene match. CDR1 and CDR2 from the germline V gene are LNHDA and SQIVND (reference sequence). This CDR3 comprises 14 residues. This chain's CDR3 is CASSPTGPHYEQYF. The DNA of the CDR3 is TGTGCCAGTAGTCCGACAGGGCCCCACTACGAGCAGTACTTC.

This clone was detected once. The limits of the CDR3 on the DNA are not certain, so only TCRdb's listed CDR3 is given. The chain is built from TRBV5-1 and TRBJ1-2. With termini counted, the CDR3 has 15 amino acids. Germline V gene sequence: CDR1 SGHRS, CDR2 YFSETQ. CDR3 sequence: CASSFFGEANYGYTF.

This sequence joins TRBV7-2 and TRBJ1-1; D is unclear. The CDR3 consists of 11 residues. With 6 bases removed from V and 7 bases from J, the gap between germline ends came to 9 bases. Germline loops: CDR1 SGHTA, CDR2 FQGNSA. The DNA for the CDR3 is TGTGCCAGCAGTAATTTTTTTGAAGCTTTCTTT. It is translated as CASSNFFEAFF.

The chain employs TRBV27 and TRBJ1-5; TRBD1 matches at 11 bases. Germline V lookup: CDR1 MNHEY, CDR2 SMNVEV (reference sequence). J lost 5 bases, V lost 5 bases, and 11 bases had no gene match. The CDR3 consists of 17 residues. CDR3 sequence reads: CASSRGQGGSFDQPQHF. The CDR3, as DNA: TGTGCCAGCAGTCGGGGACAGGGGGGATCGTTCGATCAGCCCCAGCATTTT.

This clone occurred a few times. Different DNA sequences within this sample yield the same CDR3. The CDR3 DNA follows: TGTGCCAGTAGTGGGATGAACACTGAAGCTTTCTTT. It is translated as CASSGMNTEAFF. This chain uses TRBV19 with TRBJ1-1; D gene ambiguous. V was trimmed by 5 bases and J by 0 bases, leaving 4 bases between them. The CDR3 covers 12 residues. The germline CDR1 and CDR2 sequences are LNHDA and SQIVND (reference sequence).

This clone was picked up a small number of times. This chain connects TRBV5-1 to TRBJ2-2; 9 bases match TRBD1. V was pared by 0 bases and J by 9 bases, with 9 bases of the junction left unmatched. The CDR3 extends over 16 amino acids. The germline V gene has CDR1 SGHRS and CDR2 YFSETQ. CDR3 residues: CASSLEPGQGGRELFF. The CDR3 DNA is TGCGCCAGCAGCTTGGAGCCGGGACAGGGAGGAAGGGAGCTGTTTTTT.

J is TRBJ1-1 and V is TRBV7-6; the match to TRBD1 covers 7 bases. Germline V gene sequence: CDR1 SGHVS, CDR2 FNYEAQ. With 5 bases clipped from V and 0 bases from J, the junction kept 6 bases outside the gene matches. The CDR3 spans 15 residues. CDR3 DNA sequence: TGTGCCAGCAGCCAGACAGGGAACTTGAACACTGAAGCTTTCTTT. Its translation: CASSQTGNLNTEAFF. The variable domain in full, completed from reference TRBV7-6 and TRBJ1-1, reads GAGVSQSPRYKVTKRGQDVALRCDPISGHVSLYWYRQALGQGPEFLTYFNYEAQQDKSGLPNDRFSAERPEGSISTLTIQRTEQRDSAMYRCASSQTGNLNTEAFFGQGTRLTVV.

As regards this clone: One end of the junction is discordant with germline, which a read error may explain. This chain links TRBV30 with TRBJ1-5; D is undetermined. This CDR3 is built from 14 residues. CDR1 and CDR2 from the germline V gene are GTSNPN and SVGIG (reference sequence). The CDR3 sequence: CAWSGVLSDQPQHF. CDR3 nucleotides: TGTGCCTGGAGTGGGGTCCTTAGCGATCAGCCCCAGCATTTT.

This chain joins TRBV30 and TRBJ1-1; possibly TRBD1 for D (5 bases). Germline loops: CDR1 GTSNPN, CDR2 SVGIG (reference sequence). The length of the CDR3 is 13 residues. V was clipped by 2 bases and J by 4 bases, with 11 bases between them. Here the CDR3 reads CAWSSGGATEAFF. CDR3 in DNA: TGTGCCTGGAGTTCGGGGGGTGCCACTGAAGCTTTCTTT.

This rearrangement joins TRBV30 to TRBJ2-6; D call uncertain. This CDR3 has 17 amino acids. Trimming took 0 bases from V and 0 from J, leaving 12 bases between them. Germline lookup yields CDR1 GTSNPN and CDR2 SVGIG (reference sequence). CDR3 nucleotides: TGTGCCTGGAGTGTGGGTCGGCGGAACTCTGGGGCCAACGTCCTGACTTTC. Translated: CAWSVGRRNSGANVLTF.

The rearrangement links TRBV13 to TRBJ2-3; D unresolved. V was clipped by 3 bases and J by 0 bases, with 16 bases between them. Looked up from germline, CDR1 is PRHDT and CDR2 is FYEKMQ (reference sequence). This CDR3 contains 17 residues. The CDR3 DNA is TGTGCCAGCAGCTTTCATCGACGGAAGACTAGCACAGATACGCAGTATTTT. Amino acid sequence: CASSFHRRKTSTDTQYF.

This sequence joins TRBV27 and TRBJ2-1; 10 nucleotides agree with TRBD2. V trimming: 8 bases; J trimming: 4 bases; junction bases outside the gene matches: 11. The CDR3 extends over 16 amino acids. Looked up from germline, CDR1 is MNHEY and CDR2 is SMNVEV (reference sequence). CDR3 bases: TGTGCCAGCGGGTCTAGCGGGGGCCCCTTATACAATGAGCAGTTCTTC. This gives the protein CASGSSGGPLYNEQFF.